This T cell receptor beta chain was sequenced in a study of T cells in Graves' hyperthyroidism and ophthalmopathy (dated by TCRdb to the late 2010s). Broadly, across the study: Peripheral blood samples were taken at initial diagnosis, before any treatment was given. Thyroid tissue and blood T-cell repertoires from six or seven Graves' hyperthyroidism patients were also compared in the study. Once sampling was done, hyperthyroidism patients were given methimazole at a starting dose of 30 mg daily, whereas ophthalmopathy patients were given high-dose intravenous methylprednisolone. To identify TCR V-J signatures that set the groups apart, the researchers used a discovery cohort of about a hundred patients, made up of 40 to 45 with Graves' ophthalmopathy and about 55 with stable Graves' hyperthyroidism. Whether ophthalmopathy could be predicted prospectively was tested in an independent validation cohort made up of roughly 20 hyperthyroidism patients plus 17 patients who later progressed to ophthalmopathy. The paper reports TCR Vbeta CDR3 sequencing of about 140 peripheral blood samples: 43 ophthalmopathy, roughly 74 hyperthyroidism and around 17 progressor patients. The 100 discovery patients were randomly split 7:3 into training and test sets.

The full study reports these points: A 13 V-J signature model separated ophthalmopathy from stable hyperthyroidism, with approximately 87% sensitivity and about 81% specificity in cross-validation and 80%/75% in testing. Blood samples also contained most of the expanded thyroid clonotypes (frequency above 0.001), which suggests that blood repertoires may reflect thyroid immune responses. During validation, the model predicted progression to ophthalmopathy a median of approximately six months ahead of onset, with approximately 70% sensitivity and 72% to 80% specificity. Sample size was not statistically predetermined, and blinding of investigators to group allocation was not performed.

The TCR beta CDR3 regions were amplified from RNA transcripts. The first round of RT-PCR for the TCR CDR3 was performed with the HTBI primer set and the Qiagen OneStep RT-PCR kit. The libraries were constructed in a second round of multiplex PCR and then size-selected and purified. Libraries were sequenced paired-end with 100 bp reads on an Illumina HiSeq2000. From the authors' description of their analysis: SOAPnuke was used to process the raw data, with reads discarded if the reads contained adapters or uncalled bases, had a mean Phred below 15, or lacked an exact constant-primer or identifier match. High-quality paired reads were merged using COPE v1.2.5, and each unique nucleotide sequence was defined as a clonotype. MiTCR v1.1 was used to align clonotypes to the IMGT TRBV, TRBD and TRBJ reference segments. The analysis included only V-J combinations with a frequency above 0.0001, which together covered around 99% of the repertoires. A TCS score was defined as the ratio of F50 (clonal expansion) to E x V (chaos), with BLOSUM62-based TCRdist applied between CDR3 peptides within each V-J. Welch's t-statistics and random forest reduced fewer than 550 V-J features to 13, which were used in a naive Bayes classifier (R e1071). In-frame beta chains were kept once TCRdb had trimmed the public reads at Q25 with fastp and called clones with MiXCR. Every distinct CDR3 protein forms one entry, paired with its most common genes and DNA. TCRdb's processing, not the study's, gives the V and J calls here. This sample comprises about 480,000 distinct CDR3 sequences, around 22% of them detected only once. Around 11% of the sample lies in the top ten.

The CDR3, from cysteine to phenylalanine, totals 14 residues. Only CDR3 DNA remains: 42 bases, in frame from the first base. V is clipped by 6 bases and J by 1 base, and the sequence between their germline boundaries is 12 bases long. The germline V gene supplies CDR1 MNHEY and CDR2 SVGAGI. This clonotype has ten or more counts. Its recognized antigen is unknown. Base qualities were left out, and no much larger clone turns up one base away. Ophthalmopathy patients had moderately to severely active disease, with a Clinical Activity Score of 3 or more, a NOSPECS grade of 4 or more, and a disease duration of less than 3 months. Exclusion was applied to patients with uncontrolled infections, other autoimmune diseases, pregnancy or lactation. Diagnoses relied on clinical symptoms, serum thyroxine and TRAb, thyroid ultrasound and orbital computed tomography. PBMCs were separated from 8 to 10 ml of fresh peripheral blood using Ficoll-Paque density gradient centrifugation. Total RNA was extracted using Trizol reagent, and RNA quality was assessed on an Agilent 2100 Bioanalyzer.

Sample: blood. The origin of this receptor is a woman aged 30 to 39 with Graves' ophthalmopathy. The sequence is built from TRBV6-5 and TRBJ1-2; the D gene identity is not certain. The CDR3 region: CASRPTSFNYGYTF. The DNA is TGTGCCAGCAGGCCGACATCGTTTAACTATGGCTACACCTTC.